The clone carrying this TCR beta chain was counted at least ten times. The target antigen is unknown. This entry belongs to a study of neurological immune-mediated disorders. General study points: The highest TCR clonal expansion occurred in HTLV-1-associated myelopathy; multiple sclerosis fell below healthy controls. None of the CDR3 amino acid sequences of expanded clones were shared across subjects, and this suggested private repertoires in all groups.

As for the cDNA, it was generated by 5'RACE with 10-nucleotide random UMIs. MiXCR was run by TCRdb on the 5' RACE reads, yielding one entry per CDR3 protein. The repertoire has about 38,000 distinct CDR3 sequences, roughly 11% of them found once; the top ten carry 3.9%. The TCR originated in a woman aged 25 to 39 with HTLV-1-associated myelopathy (HAM/TSP). Sample: CD4+ T cells from blood.

This CDR3 is CASSLLFF. The CDR3 DNA is TGTGCCAGCAGCTTACTGTTCTTC. The chain has TRBV7-2 and TRBJ2-1; unclear D gene. Germline CDR1 reads SGHTA; CDR2 reads FQGNSA. This CDR3 is built from 8 residues. Trimming removed 2 bases from V and 15 bases from J, with 2 bases in between.